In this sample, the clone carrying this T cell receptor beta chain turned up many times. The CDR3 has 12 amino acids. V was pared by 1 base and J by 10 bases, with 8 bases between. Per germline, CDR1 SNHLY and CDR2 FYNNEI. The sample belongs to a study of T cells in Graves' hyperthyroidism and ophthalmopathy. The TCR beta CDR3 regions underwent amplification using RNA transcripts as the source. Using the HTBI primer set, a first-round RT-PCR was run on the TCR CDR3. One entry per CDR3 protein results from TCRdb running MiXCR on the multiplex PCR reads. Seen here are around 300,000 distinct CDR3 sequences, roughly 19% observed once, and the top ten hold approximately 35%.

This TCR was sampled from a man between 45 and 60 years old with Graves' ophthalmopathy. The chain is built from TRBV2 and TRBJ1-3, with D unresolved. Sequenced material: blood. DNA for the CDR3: TGTGCCAGCAGTGAAGGGGTTTCGACCATATATTTT. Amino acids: CASSEGVSTIYF. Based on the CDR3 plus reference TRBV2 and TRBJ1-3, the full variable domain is EPEVTQTPSHQVTQMGQEVILRCVPISNHLYFYWYRQILGQKVEFLVSFYNNEISEKSEIFDDQFSVERPDGSNFTLKIRSTKLEDSAMYFCASSEGVSTIYFGEGSWLTVV.